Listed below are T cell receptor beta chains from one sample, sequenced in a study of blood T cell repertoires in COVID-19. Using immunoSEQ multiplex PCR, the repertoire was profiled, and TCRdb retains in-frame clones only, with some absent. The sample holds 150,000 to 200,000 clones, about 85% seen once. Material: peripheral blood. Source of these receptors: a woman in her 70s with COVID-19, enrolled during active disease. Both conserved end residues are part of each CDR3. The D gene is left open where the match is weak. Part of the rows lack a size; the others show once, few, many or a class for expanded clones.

cdr3_aa: CASSYQGQVGDTIYF
cdr3_nt: TGTGCCAGCAGTTACCAGGGGCAAGTGGGGGACACCATATATTTT
v_call: TRBV6-5
j_call: TRBJ1-3
clone_size: few
d_call: .
cdr3_length: 15

cdr3_aa: CASSLGQGRLETTIYF
cdr3_nt: TGTGCCAGCAGCTTGGGACAGGGACGACTGGAAACAACCATATATTTT
v_call: TRBV11-2
j_call: TRBJ1-3
clone_size: .
d_call: TRBD1
cdr3_length: 16

cdr3_aa: CASSPLRLAGYQETQYF
cdr3_nt: TGTGCCAGCTCACCCCTACGACTAGCGGGGTACCAAGAGACCCAGTACTTC
v_call: TRBV18
j_call: TRBJ2-5
clone_size: few
d_call: TRBD2
cdr3_length: 17

cdr3_aa: CASSEGRNLQPQHF
cdr3_nt: TGTGCCAGTAGTGAGGGCCGGAACCTTCAGCCCCAGCATTTT
v_call: TRBV19
j_call: TRBJ1-5
clone_size: .
d_call: .
cdr3_length: 14

cdr3_aa: CASSPTGGNNEQFF
cdr3_nt: TGTGCCAGCTCACCGACGGGAGGAAACAATGAGCAGTTCTTC
v_call: TRBV18
j_call: TRBJ2-1
clone_size: .
d_call: TRBD2
cdr3_length: 14

cdr3_aa: CASSSYRGGNQPQHF
cdr3_nt: TGTGCCAGCAGCTCCTACAGGGGGGGAAATCAGCCCCAGCATTTT
v_call: TRBV6-5
j_call: TRBJ1-5
clone_size: .
d_call: TRBD1
cdr3_length: 15

cdr3_aa: CASSSGALDTEAFF
cdr3_nt: TGTGCCAGCAGTTCAGGGGCGCTGGACACTGAAGCTTTCTTT
v_call: TRBV28
j_call: TRBJ1-1
clone_size: .
d_call: .
cdr3_length: 14

cdr3_aa: CASSSLLGADSPLHF
cdr3_nt: TGTGCCAGCAGTTCCTTACTTGGGGCTGATTCACCCCTCCACTTT
v_call: TRBV6-5
j_call: TRBJ1-6
clone_size: .
d_call: .
cdr3_length: 15

cdr3_aa: CASSYGQGVTF
cdr3_nt: TGTGCCAGCAGCTATGGACAGGGGGTTACCTTC
v_call: TRBV11-2
j_call: TRBJ1-2
clone_size: .
d_call: TRBD1
cdr3_length: 11

cdr3_aa: CASSQRERDTQYF
cdr3_nt: TGTGCCAGCAGCCAGCGGGAGAGAGATACGCAGTATTTT
v_call: TRBV2
j_call: TRBJ2-3
clone_size: .
d_call: TRBD2
cdr3_length: 13

cdr3_aa: CASSELQGGNQPQHF
cdr3_nt: TGTGCCAGCAGTGAATTGCAGGGTGGCAATCAGCCCCAGCATTTT
v_call: TRBV2
j_call: TRBJ1-5
clone_size: .
d_call: .
cdr3_length: 15

cdr3_aa: CASSLGLANADTQYF
cdr3_nt: TGTGCCAGTAGCCTAGGACTGGCTAACGCAGATACGCAGTATTTT
v_call: TRBV19
j_call: TRBJ2-3
clone_size: .
d_call: .
cdr3_length: 15